These 6 T cell receptor beta chains originate from one sample sequenced in a study of identical twins. In TCRdb, the 5' RACE reads were re-called with MiXCR into one record per CDR3 protein. The table includes approximately 600,000 distinct CDR3 sequences, about 7% detected once. The same sample was also studied in work on yellow fever vaccine responses in identical twins.

The sample comprised PBMCs. These TCRs come from a woman in her late teens or twenties in good health.

The genes are TRBV5-6 and TRBJ2-7, with 8 bases identical to TRBD1. With 5 bases clipped from V and 7 bases from J, the junction kept 11 bases outside the gene matches. This CDR3 region has 14 residues. Germline V lookup: CDR1 SGHDT, CDR2 YYEEEE. The CDR3 nucleotides read TGTGCCAGCAGACAGACAGGGGTCTTGCGGGAGCAGTACGTC. It encodes CASRQTGVLREQYV.

V is TRBV7-3 and J is TRBJ2-7, with 9 bases that match TRBD2. The CDR3 contains 18 residues. Germline V gene sequence: CDR1 SGHTA, CDR2 FQGTGA. V dropped 7 bases and J dropped 0; count of bases not matched to a gene: 16. CDR3 DNA sequence: TGTGCCAGCACCCCTACGACTAGCGGAGAACTCCCCTCCTACGAGCAGTACTTC. This translates into CASTPTTSGELPSYEQYF. The full variable domain, with the rest looked up from reference TRBV7-3 and TRBJ2-7, is GAGVSQTPSNKVTEKGKYVELRCDPISGHTALYWYRQSLGQGPEFLIYFQGTGAADDSGLPNDRFFAVRPEGSVSTLKIQRTERGDSAVYLCASTPTTSGELPSYEQYFGPGTRLTVT.

This clonotype was detected only a few times. The chain carries TRBV20-1 and TRBJ1-5, with unresolved D. Per the germline V gene, CDR1 is DFQATT and CDR2 is SNEGSKA (reference sequence). The CDR3 contains 12 residues. Deletions cut 3 bases from V and 4 bases from J, with 7 bases between. This chain's CDR3 is CSASWENQPQHF. CDR3 bases: TGCAGTGCTAGCTGGGAGAATCAGCCCCAGCATTTT.

V usage is TRBV5-1 and J usage is TRBJ2-1, with TRBD1 matching over 7 bases. The trim removed 4 bases at V and 7 bases at J, leaving 14 bases unmatched. Germline values: CDR1 SGHRS, CDR2 YFSETQ. The CDR3 totals 16 residues. CDR3 residues: CASSRTGHTTGNEQFF. CDR3 nucleotide sequence: TGCGCCAGCAGCAGGACAGGTCATACAACCGGGAATGAGCAGTTCTTC.

This clonotype was found a few times. The rearrangement uses TRBV28 and TRBJ1-1; unclear D gene. V was trimmed by 5 bases and J by 6 bases, leaving 19 bases between them. Germline CDR1 MDHEN, CDR2 SYDVKM. This CDR3 region has 15 residues. This chain's CDR3 is CASSLPALPGSEAFF. In DNA form, the CDR3 reads TGTGCCAGCAGTCTCCCGGCCCTCCCGGGATCTGAAGCTTTCTTT. The complete variable domain, with remaining parts taken from reference TRBV28 and TRBJ1-1, reads DVKVTQSSRYLVKRTGEKVFLECVQDMDHENMFWYRQDPGLGLRLIYFSYDVKMKEKGDIPEGYSVSREKKERFSLILESASTNQTSMYLCASSLPALPGSEAFFGQGTRLTVV.

The chain recombines TRBV7-9 with TRBJ1-4; TRBD1 matches at 8 bases. The V gene's germline CDR1 is SEHNR and CDR2 FQNEAQ (reference sequence). After removal of 5 bases from V and 5 bases from J, the junction contained 7 bases not matched to a gene. The CDR3 is 15 amino acids. The CDR3: CASSPWDRRNEKLFF. In nucleotides, the CDR3 is TGTGCCAGCAGCCCCTGGGACAGGAGAAATGAAAAACTGTTTTTT. Combining the CDR3 with reference TRBV7-9 and TRBJ1-4 gives the whole variable domain DTGVSQNPRHKITKRGQNVTFRCDPISEHNRLYWYRQTLGQGPEFLTYFQNEAQLEKSRLLSDRFSAERPKGSFSTLEIQRTEQGDSAMYLCASSPWDRRNEKLFFGSGTQLSVL.